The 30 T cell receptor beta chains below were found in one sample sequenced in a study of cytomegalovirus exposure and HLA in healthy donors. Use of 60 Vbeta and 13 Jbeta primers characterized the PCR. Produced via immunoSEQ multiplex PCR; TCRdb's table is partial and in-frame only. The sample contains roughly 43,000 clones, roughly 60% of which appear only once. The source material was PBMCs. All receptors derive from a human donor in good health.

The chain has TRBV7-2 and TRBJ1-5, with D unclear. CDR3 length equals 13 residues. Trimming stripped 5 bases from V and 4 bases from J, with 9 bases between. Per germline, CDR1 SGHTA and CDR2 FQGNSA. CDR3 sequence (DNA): TGTGCCAGCAGCCCGAACACAAATCAGCCCCAGCATTTT. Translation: CASSPNTNQPQHF.

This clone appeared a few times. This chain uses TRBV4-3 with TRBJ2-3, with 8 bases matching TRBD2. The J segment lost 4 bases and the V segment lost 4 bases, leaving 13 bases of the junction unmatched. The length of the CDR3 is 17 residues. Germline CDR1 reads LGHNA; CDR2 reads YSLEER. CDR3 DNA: TGCGCCAGCAGCCTTCAGAGCGCGGGGGGTTACTCAGATACGCAGTATTTT. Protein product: CASSLQSAGGYSDTQYF.

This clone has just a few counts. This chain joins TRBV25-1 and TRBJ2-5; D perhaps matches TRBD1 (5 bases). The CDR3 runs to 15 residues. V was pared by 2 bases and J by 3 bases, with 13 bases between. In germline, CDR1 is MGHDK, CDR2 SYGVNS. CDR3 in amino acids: CASSERRGSKETQYF. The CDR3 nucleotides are TGTGCCAGCAGTGAACGTAGGGGTTCTAAAGAGACCCAGTACTTC.

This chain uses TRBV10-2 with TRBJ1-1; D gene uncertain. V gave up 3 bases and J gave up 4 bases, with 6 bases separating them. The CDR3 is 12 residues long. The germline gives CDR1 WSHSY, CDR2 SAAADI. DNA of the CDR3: TGCGCCAGCAGTGATACAAGCACTGAAGCTTTCTTT. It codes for CASSDTSTEAFF.

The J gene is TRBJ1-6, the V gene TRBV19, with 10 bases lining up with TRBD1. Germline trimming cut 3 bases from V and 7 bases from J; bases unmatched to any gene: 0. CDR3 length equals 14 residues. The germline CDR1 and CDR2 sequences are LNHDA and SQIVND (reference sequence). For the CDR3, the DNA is TGTGCCAGTAGTATGGACAGGGGGAATTCACCCCTCCACTTT. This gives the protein CASSMDRGNSPLHF.

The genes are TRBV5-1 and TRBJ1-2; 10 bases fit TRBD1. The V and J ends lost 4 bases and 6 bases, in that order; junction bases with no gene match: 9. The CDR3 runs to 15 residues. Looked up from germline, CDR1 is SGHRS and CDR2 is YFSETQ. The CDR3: CASSDRQGARDGYTF. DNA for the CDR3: TGCGCCAGCAGCGATCGACAGGGGGCGCGTGATGGCTACACCTTC.

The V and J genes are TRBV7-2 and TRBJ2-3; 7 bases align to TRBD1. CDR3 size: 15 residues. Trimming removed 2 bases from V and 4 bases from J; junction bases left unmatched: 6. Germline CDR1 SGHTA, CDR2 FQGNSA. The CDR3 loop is CASSLTTDRPDTQYF. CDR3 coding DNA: TGTGCCAGCAGCTTAACCACGGACAGGCCAGATACGCAGTATTTT.

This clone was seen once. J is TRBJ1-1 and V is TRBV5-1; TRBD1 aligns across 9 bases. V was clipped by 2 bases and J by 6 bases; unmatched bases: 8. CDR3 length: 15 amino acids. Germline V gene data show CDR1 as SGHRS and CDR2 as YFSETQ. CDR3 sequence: CASSFGQGILAEAFF. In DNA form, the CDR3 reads TGCGCCAGCAGCTTCGGACAGGGGATCTTGGCTGAAGCTTTCTTT.

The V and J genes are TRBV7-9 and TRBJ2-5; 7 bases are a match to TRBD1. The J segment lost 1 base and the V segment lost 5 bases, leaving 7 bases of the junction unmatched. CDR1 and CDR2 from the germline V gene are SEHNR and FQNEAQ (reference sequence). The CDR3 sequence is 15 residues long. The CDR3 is CASSPKGQFQETQYF. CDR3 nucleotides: TGTGCCAGCAGCCCGAAGGGACAGTTCCAAGAGACCCAGTACTTC. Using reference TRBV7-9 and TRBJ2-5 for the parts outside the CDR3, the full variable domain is DTGVSQNPRHKITKRGQNVTFRCDPISEHNRLYWYRQTLGQGPEFLTYFQNEAQLEKSRLLSDRFSAERPKGSFSTLEIQRTEQGDSAMYLCASSPKGQFQETQYFGPGTRLLVL.

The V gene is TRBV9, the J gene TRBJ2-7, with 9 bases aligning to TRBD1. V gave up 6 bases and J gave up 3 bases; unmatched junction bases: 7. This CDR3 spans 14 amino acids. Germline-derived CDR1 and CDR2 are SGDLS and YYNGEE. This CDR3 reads CASNSGTGNYEQYF. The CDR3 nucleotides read TGTGCCAGCAACTCCGGGACAGGGAACTACGAGCAGTACTTC.

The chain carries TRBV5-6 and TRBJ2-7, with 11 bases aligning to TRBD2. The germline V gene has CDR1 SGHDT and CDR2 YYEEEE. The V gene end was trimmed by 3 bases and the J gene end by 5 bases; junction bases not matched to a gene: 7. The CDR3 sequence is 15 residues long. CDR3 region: CASSSLAGAEDEQYF. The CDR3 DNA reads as TGTGCCAGCAGCTCACTAGCGGGGGCTGAGGACGAGCAGTACTTC.

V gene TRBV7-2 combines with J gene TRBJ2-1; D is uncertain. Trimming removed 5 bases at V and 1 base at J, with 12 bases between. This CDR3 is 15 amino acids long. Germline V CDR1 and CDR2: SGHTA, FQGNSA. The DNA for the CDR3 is TGTGCCAGCAGCCATCAGGAAGAGTCCTACAATGAGCAGTTCTTC. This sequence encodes CASSHQEESYNEQFF.

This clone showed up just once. This chain's CDR3 is CAISVLAGNNEQFF. CDR3 DNA: TGTGCCATCAGTGTACTAGCGGGGAACAATGAGCAGTTCTTC. The chain carries TRBV10-3 and TRBJ2-1; 10 positions agree with TRBD2. The CDR3 length is 14 residues. The V gene's germline CDR1 is ENHRY and CDR2 SYGVKD. After removal of 4 bases from V and 5 bases from J, the junction contained 2 bases not matched to a gene.

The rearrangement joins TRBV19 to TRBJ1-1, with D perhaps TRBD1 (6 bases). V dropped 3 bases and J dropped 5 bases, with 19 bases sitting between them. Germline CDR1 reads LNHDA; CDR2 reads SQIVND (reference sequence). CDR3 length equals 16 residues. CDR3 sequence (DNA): TGTGCCAGTAGTATCCCCGGGACATTTTCGAGGACTGAAGCTTTCTTT. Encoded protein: CASSIPGTFSRTEAFF.

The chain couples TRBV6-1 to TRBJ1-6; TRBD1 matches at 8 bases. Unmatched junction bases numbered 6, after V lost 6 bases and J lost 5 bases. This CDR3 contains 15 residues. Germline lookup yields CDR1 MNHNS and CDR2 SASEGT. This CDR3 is CASRDRAPNNSPLHF. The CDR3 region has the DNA TGTGCCAGCAGGGACAGGGCTCCCAATAATTCACCCCTCCACTTT.

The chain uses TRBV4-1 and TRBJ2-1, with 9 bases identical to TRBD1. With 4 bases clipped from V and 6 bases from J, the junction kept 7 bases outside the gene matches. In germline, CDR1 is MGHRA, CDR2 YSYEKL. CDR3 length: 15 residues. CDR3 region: CASSRGEQGANEQFF. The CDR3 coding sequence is TGCGCCAGCAGCCGAGGCGAACAGGGGGCCAATGAGCAGTTCTTC.

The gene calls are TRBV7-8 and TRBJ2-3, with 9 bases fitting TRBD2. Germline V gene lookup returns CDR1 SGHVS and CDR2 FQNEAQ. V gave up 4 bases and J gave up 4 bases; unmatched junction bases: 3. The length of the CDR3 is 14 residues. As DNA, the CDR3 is TGTGCCAGCAGCTACGCTAGCGGGGCAGATACGCAGTATTTT. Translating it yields CASSYASGADTQYF.

CDR3 protein: CASSSTGQGLSPSGANVLTF. In nucleotides, the CDR3 is TGTGCCAGCAGTTCTACGGGGCAGGGGCTCAGCCCTTCTGGGGCCAACGTCCTGACTTTC. V gene TRBV2 combines with J gene TRBJ2-6; possible D gene TRBD1, 6 bases. The V gene's germline CDR1 is SNHLY and CDR2 FYNNEI. V gave up 5 bases and J gave up 1 base, with 24 bases separating them. This CDR3 is 20 amino acids long. Based on the CDR3 plus reference TRBV2 and TRBJ2-6, the full variable domain is EPEVTQTPSHQVTQMGQEVILRCVPISNHLYFYWYRQILGQKVEFLVSFYNNEISEKSEIFDDQFSVERPDGSNFTLKIRSTKLEDSAMYFCASSSTGQGLSPSGANVLTFGAGSRLTVL.

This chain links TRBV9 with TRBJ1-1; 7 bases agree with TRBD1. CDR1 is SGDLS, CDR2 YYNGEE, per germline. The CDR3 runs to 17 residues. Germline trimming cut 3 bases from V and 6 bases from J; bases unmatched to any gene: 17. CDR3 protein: CASSELGGSGAGAEAFF. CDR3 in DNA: TGTGCCAGCAGCGAGTTAGGGGGCAGTGGTGCTGGAGCTGAAGCTTTCTTT.

The DNA for the CDR3 is TGTGCCAGCAGCCCCTTCGGTGAGCAGTTCTTC. Translation gives CASSPFGEQFF. The rearrangement uses TRBV7-2 and TRBJ2-1, with unresolved D. The CDR3 is made up of 11 amino acids. V lost 5 bases to trimming and J lost 9 bases, with 8 bases between them. CDR1 SGHTA and CDR2 FQGNSA come from the germline V gene.

Here the CDR3 reads CASRPDRGRETQYF. CDR3 sequence (DNA): TGTGCCAGTCGACCGGACAGGGGGCGAGAGACCCAGTACTTC. The genes are TRBV19 and TRBJ2-5, with 11 positions matching TRBD1. V shed 8 bases, J shed 4 bases, and the junction held 6 bases outside the gene matches. CDR3 length: 14 residues. Looked up from germline, CDR1 is LNHDA and CDR2 is SQIVND (reference sequence).

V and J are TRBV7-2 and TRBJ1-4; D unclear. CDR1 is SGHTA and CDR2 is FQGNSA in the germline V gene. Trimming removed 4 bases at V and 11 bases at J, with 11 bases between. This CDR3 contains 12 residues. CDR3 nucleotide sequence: TGTGCCAGCAGCTCGCCTCCCGGGAAACTGTTTTTT. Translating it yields CASSSPPGKLFF. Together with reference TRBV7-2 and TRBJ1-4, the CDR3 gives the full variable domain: GAGVSQSPSNKVTEKGKDVELRCDPISGHTALYWYRQSLGQGLEFLIYFQGNSAPDKSGLPSDRFSAERTGGSVSTLTIQRTQQEDSAVYLCASSSPPGKLFFGSGTQLSVL.

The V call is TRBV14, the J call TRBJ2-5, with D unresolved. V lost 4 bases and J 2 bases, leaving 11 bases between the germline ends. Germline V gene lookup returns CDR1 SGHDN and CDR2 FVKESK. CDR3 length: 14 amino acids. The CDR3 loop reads CASSPLVGQETQYF. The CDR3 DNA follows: TGTGCCAGCAGCCCGCTAGTTGGGCAAGAGACCCAGTACTTC.

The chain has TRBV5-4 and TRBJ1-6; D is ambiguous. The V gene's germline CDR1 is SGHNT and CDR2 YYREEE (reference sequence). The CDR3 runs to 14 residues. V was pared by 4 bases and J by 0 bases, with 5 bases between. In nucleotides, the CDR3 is TGTGCCAGCAGCCAGTCCTCCTATAATTCACCCCTCCACTTT. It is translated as CASSQSSYNSPLHF.

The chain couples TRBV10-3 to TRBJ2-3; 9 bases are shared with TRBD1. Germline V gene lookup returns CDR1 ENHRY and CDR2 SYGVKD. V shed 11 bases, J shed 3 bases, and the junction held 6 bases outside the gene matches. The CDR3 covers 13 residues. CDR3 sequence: CAVRQGGTDTQYF. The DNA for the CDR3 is TGTGCCGTCCGACAGGGGGGGACAGATACGCAGTATTTT.

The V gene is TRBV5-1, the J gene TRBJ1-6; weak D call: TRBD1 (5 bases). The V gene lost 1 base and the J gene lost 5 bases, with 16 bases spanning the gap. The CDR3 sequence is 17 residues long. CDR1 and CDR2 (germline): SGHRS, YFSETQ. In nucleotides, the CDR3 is TGCGCCAGCAGCTTGTATCGCACGACAGAAGATAATTCACCCCTCCACTTT. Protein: CASSLYRTTEDNSPLHF.

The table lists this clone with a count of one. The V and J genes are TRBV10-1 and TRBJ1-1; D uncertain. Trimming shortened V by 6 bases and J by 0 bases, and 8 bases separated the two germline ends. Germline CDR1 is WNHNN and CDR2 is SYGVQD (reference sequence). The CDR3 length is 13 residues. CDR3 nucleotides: TGCGCCAGCAGGTCAGGAATGAACACTGAAGCTTTCTTT. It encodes CASRSGMNTEAFF.

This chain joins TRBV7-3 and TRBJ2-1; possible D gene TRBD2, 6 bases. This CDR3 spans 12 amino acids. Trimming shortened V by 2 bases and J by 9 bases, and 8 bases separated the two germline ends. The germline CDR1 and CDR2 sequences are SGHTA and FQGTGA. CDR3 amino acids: CASSLGDFEQFF. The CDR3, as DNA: TGTGCCAGCAGCTTAGGGGACTTTGAGCAGTTCTTC.

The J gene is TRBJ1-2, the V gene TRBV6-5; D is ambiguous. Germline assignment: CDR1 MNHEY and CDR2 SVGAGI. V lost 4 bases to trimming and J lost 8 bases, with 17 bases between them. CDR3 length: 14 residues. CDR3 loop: CASSFNSGFAGYTF. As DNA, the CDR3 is TGTGCCAGCAGTTTCAACAGTGGATTTGCGGGCTACACCTTC.

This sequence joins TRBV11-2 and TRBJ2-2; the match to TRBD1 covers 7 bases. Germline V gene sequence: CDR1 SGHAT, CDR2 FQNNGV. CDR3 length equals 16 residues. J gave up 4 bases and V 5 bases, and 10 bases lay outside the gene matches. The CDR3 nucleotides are TGTGCCAGCAGCCGAGCCTGGGACAGCCTCACCGGGGAGCTGTTTTTT. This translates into CASSRAWDSLTGELFF. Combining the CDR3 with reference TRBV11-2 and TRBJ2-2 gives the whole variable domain EAGVAQSPRYKIIEKRQSVAFWCNPISGHATLYWYQQILGQGPKLLIQFQNNGVVDDSQLPKDRFSAERLKGVDSTLKIQPAKLEDSAVYLCASSRAWDSLTGELFFGEGSRLTVL.